This paragraph covers one T cell receptor (beta chain) sequence. It was with a sample-barcoded 5' primer and a J-beta primer mix that a second PCR of roughly 7 to 12 cycles was run. Using its own MiXCR run on the 5' RACE reads, TCRdb lists one record per CDR3 protein. In the table there are 250,000 to 300,000 distinct CDR3 sequences, around 27% of which are singletons. The data are from a study of blood T cells in healthy people across ages. CDR3 size: 13 residues. Losses at the gene ends were 6 bases for V and 3 bases for J; bases not matched to a gene: 1. The sequence was collected from a woman between 65 and 79 years old in good health. The sequenced material came from blood. The chain recombines TRBV12-3 or TRBV12-4 with TRBJ1-4; 7 nucleotides agree with TRBD1. The CDR3 DNA reads as TGTGCCAGCAGGGGGACAGCTAATGAAAAACTGTTTTTT. It codes for CASRGTANEKLFF.